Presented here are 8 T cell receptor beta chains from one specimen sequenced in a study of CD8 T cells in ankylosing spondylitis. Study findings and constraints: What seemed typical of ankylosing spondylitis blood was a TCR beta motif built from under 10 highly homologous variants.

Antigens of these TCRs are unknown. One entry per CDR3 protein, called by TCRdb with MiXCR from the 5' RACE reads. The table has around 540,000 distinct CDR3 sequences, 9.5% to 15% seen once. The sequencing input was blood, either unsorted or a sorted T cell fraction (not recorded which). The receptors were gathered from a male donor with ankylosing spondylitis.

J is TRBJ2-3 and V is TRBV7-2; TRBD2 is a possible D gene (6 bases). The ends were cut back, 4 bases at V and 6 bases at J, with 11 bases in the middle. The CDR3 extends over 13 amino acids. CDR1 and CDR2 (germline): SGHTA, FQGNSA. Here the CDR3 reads CASSWGVGDTQYF. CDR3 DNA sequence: TGTGCCAGCAGCTGGGGGGTCGGGGATACGCAGTATTTT.

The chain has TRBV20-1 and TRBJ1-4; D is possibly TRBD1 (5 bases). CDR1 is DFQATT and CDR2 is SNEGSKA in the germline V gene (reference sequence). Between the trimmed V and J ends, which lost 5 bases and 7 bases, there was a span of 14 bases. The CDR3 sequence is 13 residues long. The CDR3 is CSAGGAGGEKLFF. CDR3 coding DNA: TGCAGTGCTGGCGGGGCAGGCGGTGAAAAACTGTTTTTT.

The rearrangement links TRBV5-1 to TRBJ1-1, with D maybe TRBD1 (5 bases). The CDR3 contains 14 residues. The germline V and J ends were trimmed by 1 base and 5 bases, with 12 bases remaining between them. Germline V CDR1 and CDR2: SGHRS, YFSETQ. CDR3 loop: CASSLTQGSTEAFF. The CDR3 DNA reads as TGCGCCAGCAGCTTGACGCAGGGATCTACTGAAGCTTTCTTT.

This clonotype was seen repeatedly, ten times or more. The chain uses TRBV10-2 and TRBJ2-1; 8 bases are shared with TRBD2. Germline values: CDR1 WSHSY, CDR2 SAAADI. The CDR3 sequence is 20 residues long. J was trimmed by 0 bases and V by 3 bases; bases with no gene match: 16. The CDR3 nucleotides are TGCGCCAGCAGTGAATTAACGACTAGCGTCGGGAGGGTCTCCTACAATGAGCAGTTCTTC. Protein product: CASSELTTSVGRVSYNEQFF.

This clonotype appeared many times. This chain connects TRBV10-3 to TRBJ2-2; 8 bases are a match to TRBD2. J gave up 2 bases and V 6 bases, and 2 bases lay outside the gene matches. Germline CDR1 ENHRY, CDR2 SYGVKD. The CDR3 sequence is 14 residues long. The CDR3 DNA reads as TGTGCCATCAGAAGCGGGAGAAACACCGGGGAGCTGTTTTTT. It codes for CAIRSGRNTGELFF.

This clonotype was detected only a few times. CDR3 region: CSVEGASGETQYF. The CDR3 DNA follows: TGCAGCGTTGAAGGGGCTAGCGGTGAGACCCAGTACTTC. The J gene is TRBJ2-5, the V gene TRBV29-1, with 7 bases matching TRBD2. Per the germline V gene, CDR1 is SQVTM and CDR2 is ANQGSEA. This CDR3 spans 13 amino acids. Trimming at V came to 1 base and at J to 5 bases, leaving 4 bases not matched to a gene.

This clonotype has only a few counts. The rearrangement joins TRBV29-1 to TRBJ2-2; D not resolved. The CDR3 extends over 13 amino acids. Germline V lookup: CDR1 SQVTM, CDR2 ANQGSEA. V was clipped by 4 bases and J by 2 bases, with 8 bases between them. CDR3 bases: TGCAGCGTTGTGGGCGGAAACACCGGGGAGCTGTTTTTT. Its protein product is CSVVGGNTGELFF.

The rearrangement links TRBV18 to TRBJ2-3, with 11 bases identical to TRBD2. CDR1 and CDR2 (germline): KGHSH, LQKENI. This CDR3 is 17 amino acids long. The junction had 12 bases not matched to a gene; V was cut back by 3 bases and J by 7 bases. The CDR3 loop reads CASSPEGLAGSVNTQYF. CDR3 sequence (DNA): TGTGCCAGCTCACCCGAAGGACTAGCGGGTTCGGTAAATACGCAGTATTTT.